This TCR beta chain came from a study of shared clonotypes between healthy human individuals. This table comes from immunoSEQ multiplex PCR, and its TCRdb copy is limited to in-frame clones, with some not included. The sample has 550,000 to 850,000 clones, approximately 79% seen once; the top ten hold 1.5% to 2%. Donors, healthy HIV-negative adults, lacked recent acute infections or vaccinations. Specimen: memory CD4+ T cells sorted from blood. Described subset: CD45RA-negative fraction. The clonotype originates from a woman younger than 45 in good health.

The CDR3 region has the DNA TGTGCCGCACTCGGAACCAGCACAGATACGCAGTATTTT. Translating gives CAALGTSTDTQYF. The chain couples TRBV6-1 to TRBJ2-3; D is unclear. The germline V gene encodes CDR1 MNHNS and CDR2 SASEGT. The ends were cut back, 11 bases at V and 0 bases at J, with 12 bases in the middle. The CDR3 is 13 amino acids.